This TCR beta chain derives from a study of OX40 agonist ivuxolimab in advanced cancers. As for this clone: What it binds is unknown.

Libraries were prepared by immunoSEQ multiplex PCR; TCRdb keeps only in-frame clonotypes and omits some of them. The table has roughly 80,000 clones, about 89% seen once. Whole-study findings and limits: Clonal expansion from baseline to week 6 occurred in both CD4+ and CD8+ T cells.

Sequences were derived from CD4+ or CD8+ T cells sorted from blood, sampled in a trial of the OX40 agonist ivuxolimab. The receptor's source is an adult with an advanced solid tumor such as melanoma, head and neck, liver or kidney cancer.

CDR3 DNA: TGTGCCAGCAGCGTAGGATTGGGGAGGGAAGCTTTCTTT. Translation: CASSVGLGREAFF. The rearrangement joins TRBV9 to TRBJ1-1; no clear D gene. Germline V lookup: CDR1 SGDLS, CDR2 YYNGEE. This CDR3 comprises 13 residues. Trimming stripped 0 bases from V and 8 bases from J, with 11 bases between. Drawing the rest from reference TRBV9 and TRBJ1-1, the complete variable domain is DSGVTQTPKHLITATGQRVTLRCSPRSGDLSVYWYQQSLDQGLQFLIQYYNGEERAKGNILERFSAQQFPDLHSELNLSSLELGDSALYFCASSVGLGREAFFGQGTRLTVV.